A selection of T cell receptor beta chains follows, all from one sample in a study of T cells in Graves' hyperthyroidism and ophthalmopathy. TCRdb redid the calling of the multiplex PCR reads with MiXCR, one entry per CDR3 protein. The sample includes approximately 600,000 distinct CDR3 sequences, more than 13% of them seen just once. Sequenced: blood. The source of these receptors is a woman aged 18-29 years with Graves' ophthalmopathy. Both conserved end residues are trimmed from each CDR3. A D gene is named only where the DNA matches it firmly.

D gene: -
J gene: TRBJ1-2
V gene: TRBV5-8
CDR3 protein: ASSFLGGNYGYT

D gene: -
J gene: TRBJ2-7
V gene: TRBV10-3
CDR3 protein: ANSDLFSYEQY

D gene: TRBD1
J gene: TRBJ2-7
V gene: TRBV10-3
CDR3 protein: ATRRTGQGESYEQY

D gene: TRBD2
J gene: TRBJ2-1
V gene: TRBV7-3
CDR3 protein: ASSFSSGRASVYEQF

D gene: TRBD2
J gene: TRBJ2-1
V gene: TRBV28
CDR3 protein: ASSSGTSGAYNEQF

D gene: TRBD1
J gene: TRBJ1-6
V gene: TRBV12-3/TRBV12-4
CDR3 protein: ASTYRGGNSPLH

D gene: TRBD2
J gene: TRBJ2-1
V gene: TRBV10-3
CDR3 protein: AIGMSSGRAVDYNEQF

D gene: -
J gene: TRBJ1-1
V gene: TRBV6-2/TRBV6-3
CDR3 protein: ASSTIETWNTEAF

D gene: -
J gene: TRBJ2-7
V gene: TRBV28
CDR3 protein: AISTRYEQY

D gene: TRBD2
J gene: TRBJ2-1
V gene: TRBV29-1
CDR3 protein: SVSPGLTYNEQF

D gene: -
J gene: TRBJ1-2
V gene: TRBV7-8
CDR3 protein: ASSSWDTAFT

D gene: -
J gene: TRBJ2-7
V gene: TRBV5-4
CDR3 protein: ASSQPGTSAPYEQY

D gene: -
J gene: TRBJ2-2
V gene: TRBV12-3/TRBV12-4
CDR3 protein: ASSLELLQKDTGELF

D gene: -
J gene: TRBJ2-1
V gene: TRBV20-1
CDR3 protein: SARSVEGGHNEQF

D gene: TRBD2
J gene: TRBJ2-5
V gene: TRBV18
CDR3 protein: ASSAGVVGETQY

D gene: TRBD2
J gene: TRBJ2-3
V gene: TRBV2
CDR3 protein: ASSEMLAGADTQY

D gene: -
J gene: TRBJ1-4
V gene: TRBV2
CDR3 protein: ASSDHRDNEKLF

D gene: -
J gene: TRBJ2-2
V gene: TRBV2
CDR3 protein: ASRGGDTGELF

D gene: -
J gene: TRBJ2-7
V gene: TRBV6-1
CDR3 protein: ASSSLTAFRVQY

D gene: -
J gene: TRBJ2-1
V gene: TRBV10-3
CDR3 protein: AISEGSLSYNEQF

D gene: -
J gene: TRBJ2-7
V gene: TRBV30
CDR3 protein: AWSDSSYEQY

D gene: -
J gene: TRBJ2-5
V gene: TRBV29-1
CDR3 protein: SVGGGQGAASGETQY

D gene: TRBD2
J gene: TRBJ2-1
V gene: TRBV6-2/TRBV6-3
CDR3 protein: ASSFSTSGRYNEQF

D gene: -
J gene: TRBJ2-3
V gene: TRBV19
CDR3 protein: ASSLAILTDTQY

D gene: TRBD1
J gene: TRBJ2-6
V gene: TRBV27
CDR3 protein: ASSSPTGGGGSGANVLT